The rows below give T cell receptor beta chains drawn from one sample of a study of response to subunit inactivated influenza vaccine. A single record per CDR3 protein comes from TCRdb applying MiXCR to the RT-PCR reads. The sample includes about 300,000 distinct CDR3 sequences, 21% seen only once; the top ten take more than 8.5%. Sequenced material: PBMCs from blood, taken 21 months after vaccination. The receptors stem from a man between 50 and 75 years old who received an inactivated influenza vaccine. The CDR3 runs from the conserved cysteine through the conserved F or W. A D gene is named only where the DNA matches it firmly. A clone size is listed for some rows: how often the clone was seen (once, few, many), or a class if it is expanded.

clone size: few; J gene: TRBJ2-7; V gene: TRBV7-9; D gene: TRBD2; CDR3 protein: CASSLALAGDEQYF; CDR3 DNA: TGTGCCAGCAGCTTAGCACTAGCGGGAGACGAGCAGTACTTC
clone size: many; J gene: TRBJ1-4; V gene: TRBV20-1; D gene: -; CDR3 protein: CSAGGAYVEKLFF; CDR3 DNA: TGCAGTGCTGGGGGGGCGTACGTTGAAAAACTGTTTTTT
clone size: few; J gene: TRBJ1-5; V gene: TRBV24-1; D gene: -; CDR3 protein: CATSDLGRNQPQHF; CDR3 DNA: TGTGCCACCAGTGATTTAGGGAGAAATCAGCCCCAGCATTTT
clone size: many; J gene: TRBJ1-6; V gene: TRBV15; D gene: -; CDR3 protein: CATAGDYNSPLHF; CDR3 DNA: TGTGCCACCGCGGGAGACTATAATTCACCCCTCCACTTT
clone size: few; J gene: TRBJ1-1; V gene: TRBV7-2; D gene: -; CDR3 protein: CASSLIGPGGTEAFF; CDR3 DNA: TGTGCCAGCAGCTTAATCGGCCCGGGAGGCACTGAAGCTTTCTTT
clone size: -; J gene: TRBJ1-1; V gene: TRBV7-9; D gene: -; CDR3 protein: CASSASGGNTEAFF; CDR3 DNA: TGTGCCAGCAGCGCCTCGGGGGGTAACACTGAAGCTTTCTTT
clone size: few; J gene: TRBJ2-1; V gene: TRBV9; D gene: -; CDR3 protein: CASSVSGQLQSYNEQFF; CDR3 DNA: TGTGCCAGCAGCGTATCGGGGCAGTTGCAATCCTACAATGAGCAGTTCTTC
clone size: -; J gene: TRBJ2-2; V gene: TRBV12-3/TRBV12-4; D gene: -; CDR3 protein: CASSFTSGELFF; CDR3 DNA: TGTGCCAGCAGTTTTACCTCCGGGGAGCTGTTTTTT
clone size: -; J gene: TRBJ1-2; V gene: TRBV7-2; D gene: -; CDR3 protein: CASSPEGHSGYTF; CDR3 DNA: TGTGCCAGCAGCCCGGAGGGGCACAGCGGCTACACCTTC
clone size: -; J gene: TRBJ1-2; V gene: TRBV5-1; D gene: -; CDR3 protein: CASSLAATGAGYTF; CDR3 DNA: TGCGCCAGCAGCTTGGCCGCGACAGGCGCTGGCTACACCTTC
clone size: few; J gene: TRBJ1-2; V gene: TRBV11-2; D gene: -; CDR3 protein: CASSLDPEPDRYGYTF; CDR3 DNA: TGTGCCAGCAGCTTAGATCCTGAGCCAGATCGCTATGGCTACACCTTC
clone size: many; J gene: TRBJ1-4; V gene: TRBV5-1; D gene: -; CDR3 protein: CASRIDPNEKLFF; CDR3 DNA: TGCGCCAGCCGAATAGACCCCAATGAAAAACTGTTTTTT
clone size: -; J gene: TRBJ1-3; V gene: TRBV11-2; D gene: -; CDR3 protein: CASSLERHSGNTIYF; CDR3 DNA: TGTGCCAGCAGCTTAGAACGGCACTCTGGAAACACCATATATTTT
clone size: few; J gene: TRBJ2-5; V gene: TRBV19; D gene: -; CDR3 protein: CASSINSAYQETQYF; CDR3 DNA: TGTGCCAGTAGTATAAACTCCGCCTACCAAGAGACCCAGTACTTC
clone size: -; J gene: TRBJ2-5; V gene: TRBV4-2; D gene: -; CDR3 protein: CASSQDRWGQETQYF; CDR3 DNA: TGTGCCAGCAGCCAAGATCGGTGGGGACAAGAGACCCAGTACTTC
clone size: many; J gene: TRBJ1-1; V gene: TRBV6-1; D gene: -; CDR3 protein: CASSVVLMNTEAFF; CDR3 DNA: TGTGCCAGCAGTGTAGTCCTTATGAACACTGAAGCTTTCTTT
clone size: few; J gene: TRBJ2-5; V gene: TRBV5-1; D gene: TRBD2; CDR3 protein: CASSLTQTSGKETQYF; CDR3 DNA: TGCGCCAGCAGCTTGACCCAGACTAGCGGAAAAGAGACCCAGTACTTC
clone size: few; J gene: TRBJ1-4; V gene: TRBV4-3; D gene: -; CDR3 protein: CASSQDGQGNEKLFF; CDR3 DNA: TGCGCCAGCAGCCAAGACGGGCAGGGGAATGAAAAACTGTTTTTT
clone size: few; J gene: TRBJ2-1; V gene: TRBV7-3; D gene: TRBD2; CDR3 protein: CASSPSGSLDEQFF; CDR3 DNA: TGTGCCAGCAGCCCTAGCGGGAGCTTGGATGAGCAGTTCTTC
clone size: -; J gene: TRBJ1-2; V gene: TRBV15; D gene: -; CDR3 protein: CATSRDRGWGDYTF; CDR3 DNA: TGTGCCACCAGCAGAGATCGGGGGTGGGGTGACTACACCTTC
clone size: many; J gene: TRBJ1-2; V gene: TRBV7-2; D gene: -; CDR3 protein: CASSLDFRGFSYGYTF; CDR3 DNA: TGTGCCAGCAGTCTGGATTTCCGGGGTTTTTCTTATGGCTACACCTTC
clone size: -; J gene: TRBJ2-1; V gene: TRBV20-1; D gene: -; CDR3 protein: CSALKSRNEQFF; CDR3 DNA: TGCAGTGCCCTAAAATCTAGAAATGAGCAGTTCTTC
clone size: once; J gene: TRBJ2-7; V gene: TRBV12-3/TRBV12-4; D gene: -; CDR3 protein: CASSSPTGFEIEQYF; CDR3 DNA: TGTGCCAGCAGTTCCCCGACAGGCTTCGAAATCGAGCAGTACTTC
clone size: many; J gene: TRBJ1-6; V gene: TRBV3-1; D gene: -; CDR3 protein: CASSQVQRNSPLHF; CDR3 DNA: TGTGCCAGCAGCCAAGTACAGAGGAATTCACCCCTCCACTTT
clone size: few; J gene: TRBJ1-4; V gene: TRBV5-1; D gene: TRBD1; CDR3 protein: CASSPGQGAAEKLFF; CDR3 DNA: TGCGCCAGCAGCCCCGGACAGGGGGCAGCTGAAAAACTGTTTTTT
clone size: -; J gene: TRBJ2-5; V gene: TRBV9; D gene: TRBD1; CDR3 protein: CASSVQGTGGQETQYF; CDR3 DNA: TGTGCCAGCAGCGTACAGGGGACAGGGGGCCAAGAGACCCAGTACTTC
clone size: -; J gene: TRBJ2-6; V gene: TRBV5-1; D gene: -; CDR3 protein: CASSLGLGWPQSSGANVLTF; CDR3 DNA: TGCGCCAGCAGCTTGGGTCTGGGATGGCCTCAATCCTCTGGGGCCAACGTCCTGACTTTC
clone size: -; J gene: TRBJ2-7; V gene: TRBV7-9; D gene: -; CDR3 protein: CASSKPGLAQNYEQYF; CDR3 DNA: TGTGCCAGCAGCAAGCCGGGGCTAGCGCAAAACTACGAGCAGTACTTC
clone size: few; J gene: TRBJ2-1; V gene: TRBV4-2; D gene: TRBD2; CDR3 protein: CASSHETSGRAEQFF; CDR3 DNA: TGTGCCAGCAGCCATGAAACTAGCGGGAGGGCCGAGCAGTTCTTC
clone size: many; J gene: TRBJ1-1; V gene: TRBV20-1; D gene: -; CDR3 protein: CSATLGSGTEAFF; CDR3 DNA: TGCAGTGCTACTTTGGGGAGCGGCACTGAAGCTTTCTTT
clone size: -; J gene: TRBJ2-5; V gene: TRBV7-9; D gene: TRBD2; CDR3 protein: CASSPPGLGGATQYF; CDR3 DNA: TGTGCCAGCAGCCCACCCGGACTAGGCGGAGCGACCCAGTACTTC
clone size: -; J gene: TRBJ1-2; V gene: TRBV18; D gene: -; CDR3 protein: CASAPGHTTNYGYTF; CDR3 DNA: TGTGCCAGCGCCCCGGGACACACTACTAACTATGGCTACACCTTC